Listed here is a single T cell receptor beta chain. This receptor's antigen is unknown. The sample is drawn from a study of T cells expressing NK-cell markers (dated by TCRdb to about 2020). Concerning the study at large: Three sorted T-cell subsets (CD3+CD56+NKG2C+, CD3+CD56+NKG2C- and CD3+CD56-NKG2C+) from eight donors had their TCR beta-chain repertoires profiled. Of the eight sequenced donors, seven were found to be HCMV-seropositive and one was found to be HCMV-seronegative. The eight sequenced donors were randomly selected healthy volunteers, three men and five women. Sequencing of the libraries produced 2 x 150 bp reads on Illumina HiSeq 2000/2500, MiSeq or NextSeq.

From the germline V gene (reference sequence), CDR1 is LGHDT and CDR2 is YNNKEL. The CDR3 spans 14 residues, from the cysteine through the phenylalanine. The entry carries no DNA sequence. The paper as a whole reports these results and caveats: For 6 or 7 donors, the dominant CD3+CD56+NKG2C+ clonotypes were among the top 10 CD8+ clonotypes and accounted for about 1.0-7.0% of CD8+ T cells. Those dominant clonotypes were again the most abundant among CD3+CD56-NKG2C+ cells in a few donors, at roughly 25-65%. It remained unclear whether the expanded NKG2C-expressing T cell clones were specific for HCMV antigens.

To determine HCMV serostatus, a commercial ELISA kit was used to detect HCMV-specific IgG in serum. Peripheral blood mononuclear cells were isolated from blood by Ficoll density gradient centrifugation. The run used an Illumina HiSeq 2000. The TCR beta cDNA libraries were made using 5'RACE template switching, a step that added both a universal primer site and unique molecular identifiers. Synthesis of cDNA was primed from the TCR beta constant segment and was followed by two consecutive PCR amplification steps. In the authors' own workflow: MIGEC was used to demultiplex reads and group reads by UMI, and MiTCR was used to assemble and quantify clonotypes. To remove erroneous sequences, TCR cDNA sequences were retained only when supported by two or more reads. The tcR package was used for downstream repertoire analysis, with clonotypes matched between fractions based on CDR3 nucleotide sequence plus V segment. VDJmatch was used to annotate antigen specificity against VDJdb, with one amino acid substitution allowed in CDR3. The reads underwent TCRdb reprocessing, giving one record for each CDR3 protein sequence and no DNA. TCRdb assigned the V and J calls; the authors' analysis was not used. The table kept for this sample lists roughly 160,000 distinct CDR3 sequences. Around 18% of the sample rests with the top ten.

The rearrangement combines TRBV3-1 with TRBJ2-1; TCRdb gives TRBD2 as the D gene, but with no DNA this cannot be confirmed. Sequenced input: blood T cells: a sorted CD56 or NKG2C T cell subset, CD4+ or CD8+ T cells, or bulk PBMC T cells (not recorded which). This receptor was taken from a woman between 18 and 70 years old in good health. This receptor carries the CDR3 CASSLERGEDEQFF.